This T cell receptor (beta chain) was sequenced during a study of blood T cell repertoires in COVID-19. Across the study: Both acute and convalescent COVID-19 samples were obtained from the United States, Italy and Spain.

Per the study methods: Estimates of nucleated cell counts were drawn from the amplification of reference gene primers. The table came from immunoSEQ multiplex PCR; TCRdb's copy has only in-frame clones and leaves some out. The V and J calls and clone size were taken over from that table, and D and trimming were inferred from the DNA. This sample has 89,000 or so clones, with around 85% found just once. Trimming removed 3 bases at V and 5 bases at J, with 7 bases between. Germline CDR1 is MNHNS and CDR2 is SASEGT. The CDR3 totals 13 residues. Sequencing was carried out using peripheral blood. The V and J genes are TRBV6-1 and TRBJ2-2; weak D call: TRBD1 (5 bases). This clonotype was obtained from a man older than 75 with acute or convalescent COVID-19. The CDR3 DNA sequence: TGTGCCAGCAGTGACGACAGAACCGGGGAGCTGTTTTTT. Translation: CASSDDRTGELFF.